This T cell receptor (beta chain) originates from a study of T cells after yellow fever vaccination. Looking at the study overall: The SMART-Seq v4 Ultra Low Input method served to prepare the low-cell-number fractions.

Germline loops: CDR1 SGHAT, CDR2 FQNNGV. Trimming removed 5 bases at V and 2 bases at J, with 6 bases between. The CDR3 contains 13 residues. This clonotype was counted many times. Its antigen remains unknown. Findings and caveats of the study: Most primary-vaccination clones reappeared after the booster (about 97% CD4, 75% to 90% CD8). Clonotypes shared by both compartments, CD4 and CD8, made up a small share.

TCRdb processed the 5' RACE reads anew with MiXCR; each CDR3 protein has one entry. Of around 350,000 distinct CDR3 sequences listed, around a tenth are singletons. The V gene is TRBV11-2, the J gene TRBJ2-2; D not certain. The specimen was PBMCs, collected on the day of the first yellow fever vaccination. This sequence was found in a man between 18 and 29 years old who received the YFV17D yellow fever vaccine. Here the CDR3 reads CASSEQNTGELFF. CDR3 DNA sequence: TGTGCCAGCAGCGAACAAAACACCGGGGAGCTGTTTTTT.